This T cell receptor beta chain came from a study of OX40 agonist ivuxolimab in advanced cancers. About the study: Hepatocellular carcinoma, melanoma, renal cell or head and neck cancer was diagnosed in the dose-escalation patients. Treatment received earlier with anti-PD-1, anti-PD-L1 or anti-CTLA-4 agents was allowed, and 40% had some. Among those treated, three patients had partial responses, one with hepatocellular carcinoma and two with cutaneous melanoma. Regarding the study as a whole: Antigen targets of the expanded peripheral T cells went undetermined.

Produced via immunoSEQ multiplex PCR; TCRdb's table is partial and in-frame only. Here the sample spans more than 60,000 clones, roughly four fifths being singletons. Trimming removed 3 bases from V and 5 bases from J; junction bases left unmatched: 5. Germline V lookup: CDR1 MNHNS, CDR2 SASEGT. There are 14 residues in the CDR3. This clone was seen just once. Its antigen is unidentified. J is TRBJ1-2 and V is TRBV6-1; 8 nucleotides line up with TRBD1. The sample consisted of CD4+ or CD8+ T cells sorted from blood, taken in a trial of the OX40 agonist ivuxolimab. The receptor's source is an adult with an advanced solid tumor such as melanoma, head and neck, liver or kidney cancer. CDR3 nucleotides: TGTGCCAGCAGTGATCGGACAGGGTTTTATGGCTACACCTTC. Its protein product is CASSDRTGFYGYTF.